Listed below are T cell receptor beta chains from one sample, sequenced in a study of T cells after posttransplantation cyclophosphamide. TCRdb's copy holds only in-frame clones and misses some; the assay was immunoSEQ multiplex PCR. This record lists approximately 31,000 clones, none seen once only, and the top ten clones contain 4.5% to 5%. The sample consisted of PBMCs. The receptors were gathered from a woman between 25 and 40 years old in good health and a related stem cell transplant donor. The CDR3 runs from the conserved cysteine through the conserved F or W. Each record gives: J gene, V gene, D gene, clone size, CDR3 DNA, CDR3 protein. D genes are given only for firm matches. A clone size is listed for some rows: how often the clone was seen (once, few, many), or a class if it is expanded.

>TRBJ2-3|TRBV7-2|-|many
TGTGCCAGCAGCCCTGGACAGACAACAGATACGCAGTATTTT
CASSPGQTTDTQYF
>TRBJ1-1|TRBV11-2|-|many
TGTGCCAGCAGCTTAGTTCCGAGGACTGAAGCTTTCTTT
CASSLVPRTEAFF
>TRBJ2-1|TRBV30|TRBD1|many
TGTGCCTGGAGTAGGTTGGGCAAACTTTCGGACAGGGCCTACAATGAGCAGTTCTTC
CAWSRLGKLSDRAYNEQFF
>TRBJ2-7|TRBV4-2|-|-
TGTGCCAGCAGCCAAGGGAGGACAAAGAAAACCTACGAGCAGTACTTC
CASSQGRTKKTYEQYF
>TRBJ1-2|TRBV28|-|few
TGTGCCAGCCTCTTACAGGATTCTGGCTACACCTTC
CASLLQDSGYTF
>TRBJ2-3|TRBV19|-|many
TGTGCCAGTAGTCAAAGCACAGATACGCAGTATTTT
CASSQSTDTQYF
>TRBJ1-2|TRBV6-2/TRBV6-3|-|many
TGTGCCACTGTAGACAATGGCTACACCTTC
CATVDNGYTF
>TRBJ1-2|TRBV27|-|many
TGTGCCAGCAGCCGAACAGGGCTTGATGGCTACACCTTC
CASSRTGLDGYTF
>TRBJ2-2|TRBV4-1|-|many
TGCGCCAGCAGCCATACAGGGGAGGCCGGGGAGCTGTTTTTT
CASSHTGEAGELFF
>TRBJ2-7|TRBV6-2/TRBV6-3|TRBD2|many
TGTGCCAGCAGGGCTAGCGGGTCCTACGAGCAGTACTTC
CASRASGSYEQYF
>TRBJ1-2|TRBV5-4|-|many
TGTGCCAGCAGCTTGCAGGGGCAGGGGAACTATGGCTACACCTTC
CASSLQGQGNYGYTF
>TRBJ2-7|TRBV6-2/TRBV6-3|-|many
TGTGCCAGCAGTTTGGTGGCGCGGAACGAGCAGTACTTC
CASSLVARNEQYF
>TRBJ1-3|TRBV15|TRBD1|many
TGTGCCACCAGCAGAGCTATTCGGACAGGCAACTCTGGAAACACCATATATTTT
CATSRAIRTGNSGNTIYF
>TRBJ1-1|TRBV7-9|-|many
TGTGCCAGCAGCTTAGTACGGAAGGGGCGGTACACTGAAGCTTTCTTT
CASSLVRKGRYTEAFF
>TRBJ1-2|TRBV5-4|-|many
TGTGCCAGCAGCCCACGCATGACGGGTAACTATGGCTACACCTTC
CASSPRMTGNYGYTF
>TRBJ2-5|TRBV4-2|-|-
TGTGCCAGCAGCCAAGACTTAGCGAGGTACCAAGAGACCCAGTACTTC
CASSQDLARYQETQYF
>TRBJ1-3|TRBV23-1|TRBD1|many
TGCGCCAGCAGTCAATCGTCATCCCCGGGACAGGGGTGCGGAAACACCATATATTTT
CASSQSSSPGQGCGNTIYF
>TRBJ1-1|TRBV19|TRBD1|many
TGTGCCAGTAGCAGAAACAGGGGGACTGAAGCTTTCTTT
CASSRNRGTEAFF
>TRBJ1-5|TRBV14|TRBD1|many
TGTGCCAGCAGCCAAGAAATTGGGACAGGGCTAGGGTATAGCAATCAGCCCCAGCATTTT
CASSQEIGTGLGYSNQPQHF
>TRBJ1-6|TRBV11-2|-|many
TGTGCCAGCAGCCGAACCCGGTCCTCACCCCTCCACTTT
CASSRTRSSPLHF
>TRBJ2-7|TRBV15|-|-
TGTGCCACCAGCAGAGATATCGGGGGAAAAACCGGAGTCTACGAGCAGTACTTC
CATSRDIGGKTGVYEQYF
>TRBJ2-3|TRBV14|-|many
TGTGCCAGCAGCCACTCAGATACGCAGTATTTT
CASSHSDTQYF
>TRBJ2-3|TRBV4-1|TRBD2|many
TGCGCCAGCAGCCAAATAGCGGGGGTCACAGATACGCAGTATTTT
CASSQIAGVTDTQYF
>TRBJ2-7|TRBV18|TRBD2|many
TGTGCCAGCTCAGGGACTAGCGTCGCCGAGCAGTACTTC
CASSGTSVAEQYF
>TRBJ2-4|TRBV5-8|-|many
TGTGCCAGCAGCCCAGGACAGCTAGCCAAAAACATTCAGTACTTC
CASSPGQLAKNIQYF
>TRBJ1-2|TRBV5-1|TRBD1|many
TGCGCCAGCAGCCCAGGGACAGGGAGGGTCGATGGCTACACCTTC
CASSPGTGRVDGYTF
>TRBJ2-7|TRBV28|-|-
TGTGCCAGCAGTTTACCTCCTCTTCCGGAGCAGTACTTC
CASSLPPLPEQYF
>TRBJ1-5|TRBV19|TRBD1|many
TGTGCCAGTAAAATGAGGCGGACAGGGGACCAGCCCCAGCATTTT
CASKMRRTGDQPQHF
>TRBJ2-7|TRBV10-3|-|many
TGTGCCATCACCCAAGGGGTCGGGGGCTACGAGCAGTACTTC
CAITQGVGGYEQYF
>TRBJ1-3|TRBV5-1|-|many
TGCGCCAGCAGCTTGGTGGCCTCTGGAAACACCATATATTTT
CASSLVASGNTIYF
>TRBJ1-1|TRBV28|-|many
TGTGCCAGCAGTTTCAACGCGCCCACTGAAGCTTTCTTT
CASSFNAPTEAFF
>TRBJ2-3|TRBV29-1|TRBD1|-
TGCAGCGTCGAGAACAGGGGTAGCACAGATACGCAGTATTTT
CSVENRGSTDTQYF
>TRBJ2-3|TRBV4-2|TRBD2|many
TGTGCCAGCAGCCAAGAACTAGCGCCAGATACGCAGTATTTT
CASSQELAPDTQYF
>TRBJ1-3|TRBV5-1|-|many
TGCGCCAGCAGCTCACAGGGCATTGGAAACACCATATATTTT
CASSSQGIGNTIYF
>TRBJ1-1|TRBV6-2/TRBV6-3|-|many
TGTGCCAGCAGCACCGGACAGCTCACTGAAGCTTTCTTT
CASSTGQLTEAFF
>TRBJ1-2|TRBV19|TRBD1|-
TGTGCCAGTACCCGGACAGGGTTCTATGGCTACACCTTC
CASTRTGFYGYTF
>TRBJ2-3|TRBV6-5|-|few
TGTGCCAGCAGCTCCGCCAGTACGACAGATACGCAGTATTTT
CASSSASTTDTQYF
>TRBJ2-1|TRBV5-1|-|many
TGCGCCAGCAGCTTGAGCGCCATAGGCAATGAGCAGTTCTTC
CASSLSAIGNEQFF
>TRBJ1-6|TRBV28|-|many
TGTGCCAGCTTGGCTCCTAGGTCACCCCTCCACTTT
CASLAPRSPLHF
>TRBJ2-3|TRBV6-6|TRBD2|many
TGTGCCAGCAGTTACGGTACTAGCGGGGAATCAGATACGCAGTATTTT
CASSYGTSGESDTQYF
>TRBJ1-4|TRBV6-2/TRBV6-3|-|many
TGTGCCAGCAGTGATACAGGGAGGTCGAATGAAAAACTGTTTTTT
CASSDTGRSNEKLFF
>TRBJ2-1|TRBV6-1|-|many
TGTGCCAGCACGGTATACAATGAGCAGTTCTTC
CASTVYNEQFF
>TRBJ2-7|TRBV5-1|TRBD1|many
TGCGCCAGCAGCGGGCCGGGACAGGGTTCCTACGAGCAGTACTTC
CASSGPGQGSYEQYF
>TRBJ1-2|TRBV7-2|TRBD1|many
TGTGCCAGCAGCTTAGCAGGGGGCGGGCGTATCTATGGCTACACCTTC
CASSLAGGGRIYGYTF
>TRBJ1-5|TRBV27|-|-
TGTGCCAGCAGCTCCAGGGGCGGAAATAGCAATCAGCCCCAGCATTTT
CASSSRGGNSNQPQHF
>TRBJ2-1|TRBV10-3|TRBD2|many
TGTGCCATCAGTGAGGCGGGGGGACTAGAGGATACCTACAATGAGCAGTTCTTC
CAISEAGGLEDTYNEQFF
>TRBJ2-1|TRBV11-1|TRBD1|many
TGTGCCAGCAGCTCTCACAGGGGAAGGTCCTACAATGAGCAGTTCTTC
CASSSHRGRSYNEQFF
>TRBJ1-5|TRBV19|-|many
TGTGCCAGTAGTATAGACAGGGTCGGCAATCAGCCCCAGCATTTT
CASSIDRVGNQPQHF
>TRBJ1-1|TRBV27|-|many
TGTGCCAGCAGTTTAAGGCCCGTCGGGTCTATGAACACTGAAGCTTTCTTT
CASSLRPVGSMNTEAFF
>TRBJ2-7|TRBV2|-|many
TGTGCCAGCAGCGCCTTACAGGGGGGACTACGCGAGCAGTACTTC
CASSALQGGLREQYF
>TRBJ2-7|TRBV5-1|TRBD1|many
TGCGCCAGCAGCTTGGGGACAGGGGGCTCCTACGAGCAGTACTTC
CASSLGTGGSYEQYF
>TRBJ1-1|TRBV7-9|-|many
TGTGCCAGCAGCCGAGGGGACTTGGGCACTGAAGCTTTCTTT
CASSRGDLGTEAFF
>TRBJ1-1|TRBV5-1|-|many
TGCGCCAGCAGCTTGGGAGAGGCTGAAGCTTTCTTT
CASSLGEAEAFF
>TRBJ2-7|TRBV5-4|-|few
TGTGCCAGCAGCCCAACGGGGGCCTACGAGCAGTACTTC
CASSPTGAYEQYF
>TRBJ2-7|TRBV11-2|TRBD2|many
TGTGCCAGCAGCTTAGTCGCTAGCGGGGGGGCTTACGAGCAGTACTTC
CASSLVASGGAYEQYF
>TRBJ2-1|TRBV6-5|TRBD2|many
TGTGCCAGCAGTTACCACACTAGCGGGGGCACGCTGAGGCAGTTCTTC
CASSYHTSGGTLRQFF